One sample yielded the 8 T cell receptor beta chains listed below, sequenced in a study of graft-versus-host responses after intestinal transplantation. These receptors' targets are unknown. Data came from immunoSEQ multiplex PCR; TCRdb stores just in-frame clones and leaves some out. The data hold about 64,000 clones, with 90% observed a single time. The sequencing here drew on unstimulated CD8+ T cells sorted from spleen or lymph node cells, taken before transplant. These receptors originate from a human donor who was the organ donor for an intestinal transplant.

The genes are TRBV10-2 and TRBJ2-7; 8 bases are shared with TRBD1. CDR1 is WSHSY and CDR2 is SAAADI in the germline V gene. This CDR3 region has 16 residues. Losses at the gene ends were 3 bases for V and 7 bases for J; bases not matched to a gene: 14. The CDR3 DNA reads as TGCGCCAGCAGTGATCCCCGTGACAGGGGAGTACGGGAGCAGTACTTC. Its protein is CASSDPRDRGVREQYF.

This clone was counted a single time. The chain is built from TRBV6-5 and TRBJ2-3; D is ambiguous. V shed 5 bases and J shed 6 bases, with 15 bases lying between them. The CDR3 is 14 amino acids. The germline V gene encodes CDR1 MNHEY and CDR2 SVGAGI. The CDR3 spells CASSELTVDDTQYF. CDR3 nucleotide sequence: TGTGCCAGCAGTGAATTAACGGTCGATGATACGCAGTATTTT.

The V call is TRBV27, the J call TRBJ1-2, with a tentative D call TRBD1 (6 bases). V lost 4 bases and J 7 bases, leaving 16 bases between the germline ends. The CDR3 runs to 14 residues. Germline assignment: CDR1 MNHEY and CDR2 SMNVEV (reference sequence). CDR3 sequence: CASSYDRTFGGYTF. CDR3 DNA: TGTGCCAGCAGTTACGACAGGACCTTCGGTGGCTACACCTTC.

This CDR3 is CASSDSSYEQYF. Here the CDR3 DNA reads TGTGCCAGCAGTGACAGCTCCTACGAGCAGTACTTC. The chain recombines TRBV2 with TRBJ2-7, with D hard to call. This CDR3 is built from 12 residues. V dropped 3 bases and J dropped 0 bases, with 3 bases sitting between them. Germline assignment: CDR1 SNHLY and CDR2 FYNNEI.

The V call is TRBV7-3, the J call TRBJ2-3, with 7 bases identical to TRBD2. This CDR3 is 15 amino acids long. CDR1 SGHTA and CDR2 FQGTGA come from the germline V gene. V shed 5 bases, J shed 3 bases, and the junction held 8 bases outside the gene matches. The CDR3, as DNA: TGTGCCAGCAGCCTCGCGGGAGTAGTTACAGATACGCAGTATTTT. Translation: CASSLAGVVTDTQYF. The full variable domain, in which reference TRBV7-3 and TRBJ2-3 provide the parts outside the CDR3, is GAGVSQTPSNKVTEKGKYVELRCDPISGHTALYWYRQSLGQGPEFLIYFQGTGAADDSGLPNDRFFAVRPEGSVSTLKIQRTERGDSAVYLCASSLAGVVTDTQYFGPGTRLTVL.

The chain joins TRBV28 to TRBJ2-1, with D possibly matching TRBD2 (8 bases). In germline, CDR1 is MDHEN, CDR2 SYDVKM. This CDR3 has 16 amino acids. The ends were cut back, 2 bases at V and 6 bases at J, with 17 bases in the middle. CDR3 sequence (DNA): TGTGCCAGCAGTTTACGCCGGGACAGCGGGGGCAATGAGCAGTTCTTC. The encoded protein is CASSLRRDSGGNEQFF.

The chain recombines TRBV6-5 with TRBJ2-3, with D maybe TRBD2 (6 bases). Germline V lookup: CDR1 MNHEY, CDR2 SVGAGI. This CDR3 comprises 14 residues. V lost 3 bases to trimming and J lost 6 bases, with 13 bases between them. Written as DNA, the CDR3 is TGTGCCAGCAGTTATTCCACAGGAGGGGATACGCAGTATTTT. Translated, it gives CASSYSTGGDTQYF.

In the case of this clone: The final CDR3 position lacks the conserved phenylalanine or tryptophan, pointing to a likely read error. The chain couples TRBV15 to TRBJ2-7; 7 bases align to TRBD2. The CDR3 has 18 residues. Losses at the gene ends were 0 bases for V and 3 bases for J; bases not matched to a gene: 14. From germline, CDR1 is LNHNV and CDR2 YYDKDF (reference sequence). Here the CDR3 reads CATSRDLTGGIYNYEQYL. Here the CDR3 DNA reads TGTGCCACCAGCAGAGATCTGACGGGAGGAATATATAACTACGAGCAGTACCTC.